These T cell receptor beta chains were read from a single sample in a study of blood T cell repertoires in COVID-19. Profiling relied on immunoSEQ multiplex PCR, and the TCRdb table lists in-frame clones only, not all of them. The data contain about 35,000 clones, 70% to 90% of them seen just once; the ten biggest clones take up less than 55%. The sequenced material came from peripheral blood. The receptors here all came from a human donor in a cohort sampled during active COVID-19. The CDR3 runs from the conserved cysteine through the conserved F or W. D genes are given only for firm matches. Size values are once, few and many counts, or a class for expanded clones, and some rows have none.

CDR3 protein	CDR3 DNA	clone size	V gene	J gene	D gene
CASNQTGTATYEQYF	TGTGCCAGCAACCAAACCGGGACAGCCACTTACGAGCAGTACTTC	.	TRBV13	TRBJ2-7	TRBD1
CASSRPGTGDDEKLFF	TGTGCCAGCAGCCGACCTGGGACAGGAGACGATGAAAAACTGTTTTTT	.	TRBV4-2	TRBJ1-4	TRBD1
CASSPTSQGAGEKLFF	TGTGCCAGCTCACCAACCTCACAGGGGGCCGGCGAAAAACTGTTTTTT	.	TRBV18	TRBJ1-4	TRBD1
CASSLESLAGGDTDTQYF	TGTGCCAGCAGCCTCGAATCCCTAGCGGGGGGGGACACAGATACGCAGTATTTT	.	TRBV3-1/TRBV3-2	TRBJ2-3	TRBD2
CASSESPDRAEDSNQPQHF	TGCGCCAGCAGTGAGTCTCCGGACAGAGCTGAAGATAGCAATCAGCCCCAGCATTTT	.	TRBV10-1	TRBJ1-5	.
CASRLGTGYYGYTF	TGTGCCAGCCGACTTGGGACAGGGTACTATGGCTACACCTTC	.	TRBV28	TRBJ1-2	TRBD1
CASSGGKSDYTDTQYF	TGTGCCAGCAGTGGAGGGAAATCAGACTACACAGATACGCAGTATTTT	.	TRBV28	TRBJ2-3	.
CASSWGSRGRETQYF	TGCGCCAGCAGCTGGGGGTCGCGGGGTAGGGAGACCCAGTACTTC	.	TRBV5-1	TRBJ2-5	.
CASSLHPLGSNQPQHF	TGTGCCAGCAGTTTACACCCCCTCGGGAGCAATCAGCCCCAGCATTTT	.	TRBV28	TRBJ1-5	.
CASNNRQRGTEAFF	TGTGCCAGTAATAACCGACAACGGGGCACTGAAGCTTTCTTT	.	TRBV19	TRBJ1-1	.
CASSDLLYEQYF	TGTGCCAGCAGTGATCTCCTCTACGAGCAGTACTTC	.	TRBV2	TRBJ2-7	.
CASSYEGDPQDTQYF	TGTGCCAGCAGTTACGAGGGGGACCCCCAAGATACGCAGTATTTT	.	TRBV6-2/TRBV6-3	TRBJ2-3	.
CASSSQLQQGQETQYF	TGTGCCAGCAGCTCGCAGCTTCAACAGGGGCAAGAGACCCAGTACTTC	.	TRBV3-1/TRBV3-2	TRBJ2-5	TRBD1
CASRTQGALRDGYTF	TGTGCCAGCAGAACCCAGGGGGCGCTTCGCGATGGCTACACCTTC	.	TRBV6-6	TRBJ1-2	TRBD1
CASSFSGTRIEQYF	TGTGCCAGCAGTTTCTCCGGGACACGGATCGAGCAGTACTTC	.	TRBV28	TRBJ2-7	.
CASSLSGGRETQYF	TGTGCCAGCAGCTTAAGTGGGGGGAGAGAGACCCAGTACTTC	few	TRBV7-2	TRBJ2-5	.
CASSYVQDNQPQHF	TGTGCCAGCAGTTACGTACAGGACAATCAGCCCCAGCATTTT	.	TRBV6-2/TRBV6-3	TRBJ1-5	.
CASSILGQNSYEQYF	TGTGCCAGTAGTATTCTTGGACAGAACTCCTACGAGCAGTACTTC	.	TRBV19	TRBJ2-7	.
CAAGRNNSPLHF	TGTGCGGCGGGACGGAACAATTCACCCCTCCACTTT	once	TRBV19	TRBJ1-6	.
CASSSLAGVTDTQYF	TGCGCCAGCAGTTCACTAGCGGGGGTCACAGATACGCAGTATTTT	.	TRBV4-3	TRBJ2-3	TRBD2
CASSPDRAGQYF	TGTGCCAGCTCACCTGACAGGGCTGGGCAGTACTTC	.	TRBV18	TRBJ2-7	TRBD1
CASSSTGVSYGYTF	TGTGCCAGCAGCTCTACAGGGGTTAGCTATGGCTACACCTTC	.	TRBV7-9	TRBJ1-2	TRBD1
CASSPSSRRYGYTF	TGTGCCAGCAGTCCATCGAGCAGGCGCTATGGCTACACCTTC	once	TRBV27	TRBJ1-2	.
CASSLRGRNQPQHF	TGTGCCAGCAGCCTCAGGGGTCGAAATCAGCCCCAGCATTTT	.	TRBV7-2	TRBJ1-5	.
CASSPPAAYGNTIYF	TGTGCCAGTAGTCCCCCGGCGGCGTACGGAAACACCATATATTTT	.	TRBV19	TRBJ1-3	.
CASGRGGVWLNTEAFF	TGTGCCAGCGGCCGGGGGGGGGTTTGGTTGAACACTGAAGCTTTCTTT	.	TRBV7-2	TRBJ1-1	.
CASSQHYEQYF	TGTGCCAGCAGTCAGCACTACGAGCAGTACTTC	.	TRBV6-6	TRBJ2-7	.
CAISRQGASGYGYTF	TGTGCCATCAGCAGACAGGGGGCGTCTGGCTATGGCTACACCTTC	once	TRBV10-3	TRBJ1-2	TRBD1
CASSQRRGQETQYF	TGTGCCAGCAGCCAAAGGAGGGGCCAAGAGACCCAGTACTTC	.	TRBV14	TRBJ2-5	.
CASSSSRGNEKLFF	TGTGCCAGCAGCTCTAGCCGGGGTAATGAAAAACTGTTTTTT	.	TRBV7-2	TRBJ1-4	.
CASSPDGSRYTF	TGCGCCAGCAGCCCAGATGGCAGTCGCTACACCTTC	.	TRBV5-1	TRBJ1-2	.
CASSLAGGSNQPQHF	TGTGCCAGCAGCTTGGCCGGGGGGAGCAATCAGCCCCAGCATTTT	.	TRBV5-6	TRBJ1-5	.
CASSETVLGGYTF	TGTGCCAGCAGTGAGACAGTACTCGGCGGCTACACCTTC	.	TRBV2	TRBJ1-2	.
CASSPLTGNQPQHF	TGTGCCAGCTCACCGCTGACAGGCAATCAGCCCCAGCATTTT	.	TRBV18	TRBJ1-5	.
CASSPQGSRETQYF	TGTGCCAGCAGCCCACAGGGTTCGCGGGAGACCCAGTACTTC	once	TRBV7-2	TRBJ2-5	.
CASSFSGTENSPLHF	TGTGCCAGCAGTTTCTCCGGGACAGAAAATTCACCCCTCCACTTT	.	TRBV27	TRBJ1-6	TRBD1
CATSVDRNYGYTF	TGTGCCACCAGCGTGGACAGGAACTATGGCTACACCTTC	.	TRBV24-1	TRBJ1-2	TRBD1
CASSYRYTEAFF	TGTGCCAGCAGTTACCGGTACACTGAAGCTTTCTTT	.	TRBV28	TRBJ1-1	.
CASRPAGQGAYEQYF	TGTGCCAGCAGGCCAGCGGGACAGGGGGCCTACGAGCAGTACTTC	.	TRBV5-5	TRBJ2-7	TRBD1
CSVTGGRNYEQYF	TGCAGCGTGACCGGGGGGCGAAACTACGAGCAGTACTTC	few	TRBV29-1	TRBJ2-7	.